The 17 T cell receptor beta chains below come from one sample, sequenced in a study of blood T cells in healthy people across ages. Sample-barcoded 5' priming and a J-beta primer mix drove a second PCR of about 7 to 11 cycles. One entry per CDR3 protein results from TCRdb running MiXCR on the 5' RACE reads. The sample carries more than 1,400,000 distinct CDR3 sequences, approximately 38% recorded once. Input material: blood. The receptors here all came from a woman aged 18-29 years in good health.

This clonotype was recorded many times. J is TRBJ2-2 and V is TRBV27; a possible D gene is TRBD2 (5 bases). Trimming left V 6 bases short and J 5 bases short, with 10 bases between. From germline, CDR1 is MNHEY and CDR2 SMNVEV (reference sequence). The CDR3 is made up of 13 amino acids. CDR3 amino acids: CASSLGRTGELFF. CDR3 DNA: TGTGCCAGCAGCTTAGGGAGAACCGGGGAGCTGTTTTTT.

This clonotype was seen a handful of times. This chain connects TRBV25-1 to TRBJ1-2; D not resolved. V was cut by 6 bases and J by 3 bases, with 17 bases left in between. The CDR3 is 15 residues long. CDR1 and CDR2 from the germline V gene are MGHDK and SYGVNS. In DNA form, the CDR3 reads TGTGCCAGCAGCCCATGGGCCCAGAAGGACTATGGCTACACCTTC. Translated: CASSPWAQKDYGYTF.

This clonotype has just a few counts. The rearrangement links TRBV20-1 to TRBJ2-3; perhaps TRBD1 as D (5 bases). The CDR3 length is 16 residues. Germline V CDR1 and CDR2: DFQATT, SNEGSKA (reference sequence). The V end lost 5 bases, the J end lost 1 base, and 19 bases lay between the germline ends. CDR3 protein: CSAARAQGAGTDTQYF. The CDR3 DNA reads as TGCAGTGCTGCCCGTGCCCAGGGCGCCGGCACAGATACGCAGTATTTT.

This chain connects TRBV29-1 to TRBJ2-5; D gene ambiguous. Germline lookup yields CDR1 SQVTM and CDR2 ANQGSEA. Trimming took off 6 bases at V and 4 bases at J, with 9 bases between the two ends. The CDR3 covers 11 residues. The CDR3 coding sequence is TGCAGCGTCGCAACTTCAGAGACCCAGTACTTC. This gives the protein CSVATSETQYF.

In its sample, this clonotype was seen a few times. The chain employs TRBV12-3 or TRBV12-4 and TRBJ2-5; no clear D. V lost 6 bases to trimming and J lost 5 bases, with 13 bases between them. This CDR3 has 13 amino acids. CDR3 sequence (DNA): TGTGCCAGCAGCCTAAATTCTAAGGAGACCCAGTACTTC. Translation gives CASSLNSKETQYF.

The chain uses TRBV7-3 and TRBJ2-1; a weak D match, TRBD2 (5 bases). V lost 2 bases and J lost 1, with 15 bases in between. Germline V gives CDR1 SGHTA, CDR2 FQGTGA. This CDR3 has 17 residues. The CDR3 coding sequence is TGTGCCAGCAGCTTATCCCCTATAGCGACGTCCTACAATGAGCAGTTCTTC. It is translated as CASSLSPIATSYNEQFF.

The chain combines TRBV6-5 with TRBJ2-7, with D possibly being TRBD1 or TRBD2 (6 bases each). The CDR3 is 15 residues long. The V end was cut by 6 bases, the J end by 2 bases, with 17 bases between. Germline V gene data show CDR1 as MNHEY and CDR2 as SVGAGI. For the CDR3, the DNA is TGTGCCAGCAGCTCCCCCGGGGGCCCTCCCTACGAGCAGTACTTC. Residues: CASSSPGGPPYEQYF.

This clonotype has more than one count but fewer than ten. The chain is built from TRBV12-3 or TRBV12-4 and TRBJ2-4; TRBD2 agrees at 14 bases. The ends lost 3 bases at V and 8 bases at J; junction bases unmatched: 3. The CDR3 totals 15 residues. As DNA, the CDR3 is TGTGCCAGCAGTTTGACTAGCGGGAGGGGGGACATTCAGTACTTC. This encodes CASSLTSGRGDIQYF.

This clonotype appeared once. The chain combines TRBV5-1 with TRBJ1-2; possibly TRBD1 for D (5 bases). Trimming shortened V by 2 bases and J by 5 bases, and 16 bases separated the two germline ends. CDR1 is SGHRS, CDR2 YFSETQ, per germline. This CDR3 comprises 15 residues. Written as DNA, the CDR3 is TGCGCCAGCAGCTTCTCCGGGGACGGAATTTATGGCTACACCTTC. Encoded protein: CASSFSGDGIYGYTF.

The chain recombines TRBV12-3 or TRBV12-4 with TRBJ2-3, with D maybe TRBD2 (6 bases). There are 15 residues in the CDR3. V lost 7 bases and J 0 bases, leaving 14 bases between the germline ends. Here the CDR3 DNA reads TGTGCCAGCAAACCGGGACTGATGAGCACAGATACGCAGTATTTT. Its protein product is CASKPGLMSTDTQYF.

This clonotype has more than one count but fewer than ten. The chain is built from TRBV10-2 and TRBJ1-4, with 8 bases identical to TRBD1. CDR3 length: 13 residues. Trimming removed 6 bases from V and 8 bases from J; junction bases left unmatched: 5. The germline gives CDR1 WSHSY, CDR2 SAAADI. CDR3 DNA sequence: TGCGCCAGCAGGACAGGGGAGAGGGAAAAACTGTTTTTT. This translates into CASRTGEREKLFF.

This clonotype was counted a few times. This chain links TRBV27 with TRBJ1-1; 9 positions match TRBD1. V trimming: 5 bases; J trimming: 4 bases; junction bases outside the gene matches: 2. CDR1 MNHEY and CDR2 SMNVEV come from the germline V gene (reference sequence). The CDR3 is 13 amino acids. The CDR3: CASSGTGPTEAFF. The CDR3 DNA reads as TGTGCCAGCAGTGGGACAGGGCCCACTGAAGCTTTCTTT.

The chain joins TRBV5-1 to TRBJ2-1; TRBD2 aligns across 13 bases. The V segment lost 6 bases and the J segment 7 bases; nucleotides outside the gene matches: 13. CDR1 is SGHRS and CDR2 is YFSETQ in the germline V gene. The CDR3 has 17 amino acids. CDR3 amino acids: CASTRTSGRTSWNEQFF. CDR3 DNA sequence: TGCGCCAGCACCCGGACTAGCGGGAGAACATCATGGAATGAGCAGTTCTTC.

This chain links TRBV5-1 with TRBJ1-1; 10 bases are a match to TRBD1. Losses at the gene ends were 4 bases for V and 5 bases for J; bases not matched to a gene: 8. Germline loops: CDR1 SGHRS, CDR2 YFSETQ. This CDR3 comprises 15 residues. CDR3 amino acids: CASSKSDRGGTEAFF. The CDR3 DNA sequence: TGCGCCAGCAGCAAGTCGGACAGGGGGGGGACTGAAGCTTTCTTT.

Here the CDR3 reads CASGWTGNQPQHF. CDR3 bases: TGTGCCAGCGGGTGGACAGGAAATCAGCCCCAGCATTTT. This chain links TRBV6-5 with TRBJ1-5; TRBD1 aligns across 7 bases. Germline-derived CDR1 and CDR2 are MNHEY and SVGAGI. The trim removed 8 bases at V and 4 bases at J, leaving 5 bases unmatched. The CDR3 is made up of 13 amino acids.

The chain carries TRBV15 and TRBJ2-1, with 11 bases that match TRBD2. The germline CDR1 and CDR2 sequences are LNHNV and YYDKDF (reference sequence). The CDR3 extends over 16 amino acids. V shed 2 bases and J 3 bases; nucleotides not matched to a gene: 3. The CDR3 nucleotides read TGTGCCACCAGCAGAAGGGGACTAGCGGACTACAATGAGCAGTTCTTC. It codes for CATSRRGLADYNEQFF. Full variable domain (rest looked up from reference TRBV15 and TRBJ2-1): DAMVIQNPRYQVTQFGKPVTLSCSQTLNHNVMYWYQQKSSQAPKLLFHYYDKDFNNEADTPDNFQSRRPNTSFCFLDIRSPGLGDTAMYLCATSRRGLADYNEQFFGPGTRLTVL.

Only a few counts were recorded for this clonotype. The V gene is TRBV7-8, the J gene TRBJ2-7; 9 bases fit TRBD2. CDR1 is SGHVS and CDR2 is FQNEAQ in the germline V gene. Trimming cost V 4 bases and J 0 bases; bases outside gene matches: 7. The CDR3 spans 16 residues. CDR3 sequence: CASSSLAGMSSYEQYF. The CDR3 nucleotides are TGTGCCAGCAGCTCCCTAGCGGGAATGAGCTCCTACGAGCAGTACTTC.